This T cell receptor (beta chain) was profiled in a study of radiotherapy plus CTLA-4 blockade in lung cancer. Regarding the study as a whole: How blood T cell clones changed early, along with interferon-beta, reportedly forecast response best.

TCRdb's table, derived via immunoSEQ multiplex PCR, lists solely in-frame clones and lacks some. Among roughly 50,000 clones listed, roughly 76% were seen once. The V gene's germline CDR1 is SEHNR and CDR2 FQNEAQ (reference sequence). V trimming: 4 bases; J trimming: 1 base; junction bases outside the gene matches: 7. The CDR3 spans 15 residues. Worth noting for this clone: Antigen: not known.

This chain uses TRBV7-9 with TRBJ2-7; the match to TRBD1 covers 7 bases. Here the sequenced sample was peripheral blood, taken from a patient treated with radiotherapy plus ipilimumab. This TCR was recovered from a human donor with non-small cell lung cancer who had stable disease on radiotherapy plus ipilimumab. The CDR3 DNA reads TGTGCCAGCAGCTCTAGGGGGCTAGGTTCCTACGAGCAGTACTTC. Encoded protein: CASSSRGLGSYEQYF.